The subject of this entry is one TCR beta chain. Germline V gene lookup returns CDR1 ENHRY and CDR2 SYGVKD. J lost 3 bases, V lost 6 bases, and 7 bases had no gene match. This CDR3 comprises 14 residues. Sequencing used immunoSEQ multiplex PCR; TCRdb keeps in-frame clones, though not all of them. Here the sample spans 150,000 to 200,000 clones, approximately 87% being singletons. This entry comes from a study of blood T cell repertoires in COVID-19. The gene calls are TRBV10-3 and TRBJ1-2; 7 bases agree with TRBD1. The sequence was obtained from a middle-aged man with active or convalescent COVID-19. Sequences were obtained from peripheral blood. DNA for the CDR3: TGTGCCATCAGCGACAGGGTTCCCGACTATGGCTACACCTTC. Its translation is CAISDRVPDYGYTF.